The clone carrying this T cell receptor beta chain was seen only a few times. This entry comes from a study of identical twins. With template switching, a universal primer site was added, and the cDNA carried unique molecular identifiers. TCRdb recomputed calls from the 5' RACE reads with MiXCR, one row per CDR3 protein. The sample lists about 570,000 distinct CDR3 sequences; approximately 9.6% were seen once. With V trimmed by 6 bases and J by 0 bases, 12 bases remained unmatched. Looked up from germline, CDR1 is SQVTM and CDR2 is ANQGSEA. This CDR3 spans 16 amino acids. The same data also contributed to another study, on yellow fever vaccine responses in identical twins. This second report adds: Twin vaccine T cell responses reportedly seemed partly convergent, partly personalized.

V gene TRBV29-1 combines with J gene TRBJ2-3; TRBD1 matches 7 bases. The sequencing sample was made of PBMCs. The sequence was obtained from a woman younger than 35 in good health. CDR3: CSVSRLQGESTDTQYF. CDR3 bases: TGCAGCGTATCTCGCTTGCAGGGGGAAAGCACAGATACGCAGTATTTT.